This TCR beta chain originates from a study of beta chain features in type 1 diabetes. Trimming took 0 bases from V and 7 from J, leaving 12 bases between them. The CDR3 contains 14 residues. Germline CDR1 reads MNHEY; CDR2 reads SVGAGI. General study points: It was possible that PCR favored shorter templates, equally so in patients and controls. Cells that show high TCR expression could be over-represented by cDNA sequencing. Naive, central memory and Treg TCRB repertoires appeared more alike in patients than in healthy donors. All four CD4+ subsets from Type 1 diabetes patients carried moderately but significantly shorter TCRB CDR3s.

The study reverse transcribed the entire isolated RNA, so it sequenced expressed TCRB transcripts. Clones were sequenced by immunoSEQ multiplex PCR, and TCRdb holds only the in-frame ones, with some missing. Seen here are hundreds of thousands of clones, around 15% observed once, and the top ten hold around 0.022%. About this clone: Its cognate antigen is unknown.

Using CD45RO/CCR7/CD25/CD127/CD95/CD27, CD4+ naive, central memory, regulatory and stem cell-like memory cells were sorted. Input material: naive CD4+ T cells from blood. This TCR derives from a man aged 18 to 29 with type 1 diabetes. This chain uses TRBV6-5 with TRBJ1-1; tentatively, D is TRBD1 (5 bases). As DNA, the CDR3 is TGTGCCAGCAGTTACTCAGCTCGGGGGAATGAAGCTTTCTTT. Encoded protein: CASSYSARGNEAFF.